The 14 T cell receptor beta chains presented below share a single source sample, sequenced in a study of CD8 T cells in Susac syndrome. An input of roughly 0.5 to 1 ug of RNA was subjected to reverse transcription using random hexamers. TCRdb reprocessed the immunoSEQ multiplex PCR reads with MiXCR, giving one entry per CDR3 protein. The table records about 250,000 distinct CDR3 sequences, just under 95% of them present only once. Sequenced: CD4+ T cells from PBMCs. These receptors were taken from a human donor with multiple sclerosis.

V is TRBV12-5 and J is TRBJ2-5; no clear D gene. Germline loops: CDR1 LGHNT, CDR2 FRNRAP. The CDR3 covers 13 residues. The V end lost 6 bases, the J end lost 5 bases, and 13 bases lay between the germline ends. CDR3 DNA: TGTGCTAGTGGCCACCAACCACACGAGACCCAGTACTTC. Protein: CASGHQPHETQYF.

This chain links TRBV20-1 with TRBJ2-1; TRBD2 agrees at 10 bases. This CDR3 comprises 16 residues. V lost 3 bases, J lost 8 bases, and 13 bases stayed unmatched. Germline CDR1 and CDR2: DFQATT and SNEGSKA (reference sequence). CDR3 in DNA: TGCAGTGCTAGTCCCCTCCTAGCGGGAGCGGGATATGAGCAGTTCTTC. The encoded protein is CSASPLLAGAGYEQFF.

The CDR3 reads CAWSLTGLAGELQETQYF. CDR3 sequence (DNA): TGTGCCTGGAGTCTCACGGGACTAGCGGGGGAACTGCAAGAGACCCAGTACTTC. V usage is TRBV30 and J usage is TRBJ2-5; the match to TRBD2 covers 14 bases. The CDR3 spans 18 residues. The V and J ends lost 2 bases and 2 bases, in that order; junction bases with no gene match: 10. Germline V CDR1 and CDR2: GTSNPN, SVGIG (reference sequence).

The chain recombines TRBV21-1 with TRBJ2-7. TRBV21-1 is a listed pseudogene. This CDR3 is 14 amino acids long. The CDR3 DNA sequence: TGTGCCAGCAGCAAAAAGTCGAGGTCCTACGAGCAGTACTTC. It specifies CASSKKSRSYEQYF.

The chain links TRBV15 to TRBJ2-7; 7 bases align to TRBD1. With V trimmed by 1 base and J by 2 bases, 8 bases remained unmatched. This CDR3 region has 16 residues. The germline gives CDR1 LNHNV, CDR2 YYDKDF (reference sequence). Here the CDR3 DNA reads TGTGCCACCAGCAGAGGACCGTACAGGGGAACCTACGAGCAGTACTTC. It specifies CATSRGPYRGTYEQYF. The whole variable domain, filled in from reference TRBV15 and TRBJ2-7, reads DAMVIQNPRYQVTQFGKPVTLSCSQTLNHNVMYWYQQKSSQAPKLLFHYYDKDFNNEADTPDNFQSRRPNTSFCFLDIRSPGLGDTAMYLCATSRGPYRGTYEQYFGPGTRLTVT.

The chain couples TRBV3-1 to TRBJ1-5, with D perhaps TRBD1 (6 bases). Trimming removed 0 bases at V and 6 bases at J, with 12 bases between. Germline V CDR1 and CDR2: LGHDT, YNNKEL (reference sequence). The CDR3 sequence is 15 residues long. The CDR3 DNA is TGTGCCAGCAGCCAAGACGCGGGGGCGGGTCAGCCCCAGCATTTT. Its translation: CASSQDAGAGQPQHF.

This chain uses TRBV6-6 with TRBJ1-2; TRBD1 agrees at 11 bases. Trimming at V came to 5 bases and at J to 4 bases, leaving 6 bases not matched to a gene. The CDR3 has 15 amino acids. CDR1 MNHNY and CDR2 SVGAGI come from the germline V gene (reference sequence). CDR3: CASSAGQGAGYGYTF. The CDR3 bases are TGTGCCAGCAGTGCCGGACAGGGGGCAGGCTATGGCTACACCTTC.

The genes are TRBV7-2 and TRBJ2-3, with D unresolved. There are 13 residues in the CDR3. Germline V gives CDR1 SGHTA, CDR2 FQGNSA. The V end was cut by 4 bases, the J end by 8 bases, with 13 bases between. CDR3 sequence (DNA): TGTGCCAGCAGCTGGCAAGAGGACGCTACGCAGTATTTT. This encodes CASSWQEDATQYF. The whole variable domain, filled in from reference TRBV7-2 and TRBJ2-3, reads GAGVSQSPSNKVTEKGKDVELRCDPISGHTALYWYRQSLGQGLEFLIYFQGNSAPDKSGLPSDRFSAERTGGSVSTLTIQRTQQEDSAVYLCASSWQEDATQYFGPGTRLTVL.

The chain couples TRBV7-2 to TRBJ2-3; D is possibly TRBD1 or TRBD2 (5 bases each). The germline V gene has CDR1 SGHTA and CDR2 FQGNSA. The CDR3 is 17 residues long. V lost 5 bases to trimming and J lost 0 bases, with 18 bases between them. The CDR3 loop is CASSRRDLGPSTDTQYF. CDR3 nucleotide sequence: TGTGCCAGCAGCCGCCGGGACCTAGGGCCCAGCACAGATACGCAGTATTTT.

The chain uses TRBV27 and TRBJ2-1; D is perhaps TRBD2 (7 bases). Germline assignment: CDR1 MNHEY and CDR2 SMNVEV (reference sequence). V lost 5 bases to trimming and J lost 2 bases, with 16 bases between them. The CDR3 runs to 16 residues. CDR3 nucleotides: TGTGCCAGCAGTCGCCCCCTCGGGGGGCCCTACAATGAGCAGTTCTTC. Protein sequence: CASSRPLGGPYNEQFF.

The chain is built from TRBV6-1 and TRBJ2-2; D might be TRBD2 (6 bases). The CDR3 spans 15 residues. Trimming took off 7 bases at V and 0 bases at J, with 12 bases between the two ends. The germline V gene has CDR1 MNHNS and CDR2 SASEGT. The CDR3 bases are TGTGCCAGCATGGGCGGGGTTACGAACACCGGGGAGCTGTTTTTT. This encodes CASMGGVTNTGELFF.

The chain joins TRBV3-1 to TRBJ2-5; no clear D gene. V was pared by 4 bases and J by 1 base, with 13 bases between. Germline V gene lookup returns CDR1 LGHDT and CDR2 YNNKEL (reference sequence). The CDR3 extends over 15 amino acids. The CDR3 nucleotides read TGTGCCAGCAGCCCTTACTCCGCGATCCAAGAGACCCAGTACTTC. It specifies CASSPYSAIQETQYF.

The CDR3 is CAISESADYGYTF. In DNA form, the CDR3 reads TGTGCCATCAGTGAGTCCGCAGACTATGGCTACACCTTC. The V and J genes are TRBV10-3 and TRBJ1-2; D is ambiguous. The CDR3 length is 13 residues. Germline CDR1 ENHRY, CDR2 SYGVKD. V shed 0 bases and J shed 3 bases, with 5 bases lying between them.

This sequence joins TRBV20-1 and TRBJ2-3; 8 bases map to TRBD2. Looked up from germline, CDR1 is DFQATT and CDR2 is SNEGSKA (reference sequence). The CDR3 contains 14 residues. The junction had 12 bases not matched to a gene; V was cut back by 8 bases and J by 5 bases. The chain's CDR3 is CSLPWRGAGDTQYF. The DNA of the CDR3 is TGCAGTCTTCCCTGGCGGGGGGCAGGAGATACGCAGTATTTT.